These 5 T cell receptor beta chains came from one sample sequenced in a study of shared clonotypes between healthy human individuals. Assay used: immunoSEQ multiplex PCR; TCRdb lists only in-frame clones, some missing. The table records some 1 million clones, about 80% of them present only once. Material: memory CD4+ T cells sorted from blood. Subset specified: CD45RA-negative fraction. The receptors were sampled from a man between 18 and 35 years old in good health.

Concerning this clone: A far larger clone is only one base removed, so a read error is likely. The rearrangement links TRBV6-5 to TRBJ1-5; D call uncertain. The length of the CDR3 is 15 residues. Germline CDR1 reads MNHEY; CDR2 reads SVGAGI. The CDR3: CASKYRIGPNQSQHF. In DNA form, the CDR3 reads TGTGCCAGCAAGTATAGGATTGGCCCAAATCAGTCCCAGCATTTT.

The chain joins TRBV30 to TRBJ1-2; a possible D gene is TRBD1 (6 bases). V shed 7 bases and J shed 5 bases, with 14 bases lying between them. The CDR3 runs 12 residues. In germline, CDR1 is GTSNPN, CDR2 SVGIG (reference sequence). The CDR3 loop reads CASRDTKYGYTF. CDR3 coding DNA: TGTGCCTCAAGGGACACCAAGTATGGCTACACCTTC.

This chain connects TRBV18 to TRBJ2-1, with D perhaps TRBD1 or TRBD2 (5 bases each). V was pared by 3 bases and J by 4 bases, with 16 bases between. The length of the CDR3 is 16 residues. Germline CDR1 is KGHSH and CDR2 is LQKENI. In DNA form, the CDR3 reads TGTGCCAGCTCACCGTTGGGGACCAATACATACAATGAGCAGTTCTTC. Amino acids: CASSPLGTNTYNEQFF.

The chain joins TRBV11-2 to TRBJ2-5; D is possibly TRBD1 (6 bases). V was pared by 5 bases and J by 0 bases, with 13 bases between. Germline assignment: CDR1 SGHAT and CDR2 FQNNGV. The CDR3 contains 15 residues. CDR3 protein: CASSETQGYQETQYF. The CDR3 nucleotides read TGTGCCAGCAGCGAGACCCAGGGGTACCAAGAGACCCAGTACTTC. The variable domain in full, completed from reference TRBV11-2 and TRBJ2-5, reads EAGVAQSPRYKIIEKRQSVAFWCNPISGHATLYWYQQILGQGPKLLIQFQNNGVVDDSQLPKDRFSAERLKGVDSTLKIQPAKLEDSAVYLCASSETQGYQETQYFGPGTRLLVL.

The CDR3 protein is CASSAGSRFTEAFF. The CDR3 DNA is TGTGCCAGCAGCGCCGGTTCCCGTTTCACTGAAGCTTTCTTT. The chain couples TRBV9 to TRBJ1-1; D is uncertain. Trimming stripped 3 bases from V and 4 bases from J, with 13 bases between. The CDR3 sequence is 14 residues long. In germline, CDR1 is SGDLS, CDR2 YYNGEE.